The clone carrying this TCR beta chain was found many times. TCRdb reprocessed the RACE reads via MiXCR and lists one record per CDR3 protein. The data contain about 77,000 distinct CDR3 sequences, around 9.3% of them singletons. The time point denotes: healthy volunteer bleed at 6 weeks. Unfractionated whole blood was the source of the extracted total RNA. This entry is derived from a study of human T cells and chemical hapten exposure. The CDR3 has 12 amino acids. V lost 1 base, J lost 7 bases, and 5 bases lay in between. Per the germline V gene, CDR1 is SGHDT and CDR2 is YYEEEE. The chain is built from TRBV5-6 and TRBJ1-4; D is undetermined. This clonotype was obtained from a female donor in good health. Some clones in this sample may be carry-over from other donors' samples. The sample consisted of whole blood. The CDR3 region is CASSLWREKLFF. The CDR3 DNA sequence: TGTGCCAGCAGCTTGTGGCGTGAAAAACTGTTTTTT.